These 19 T cell receptor beta chains were all obtained from the same sample, sequenced in a study of blood T cell repertoires in COVID-19. Clones were read by immunoSEQ multiplex PCR, and TCRdb kept only the in-frame ones, dropping some. The sample has under 200,000 clones; over 80% are singletons. The specimen sequenced was peripheral blood. The receptor source for this set is a man between 65 and 79 years old who had recovered from COVID-19.

This rearrangement joins TRBV19 to TRBJ2-7, with 9 bases matching TRBD1. Germline CDR1 LNHDA, CDR2 SQIVND (reference sequence). Trimming at V came to 4 bases and at J to 1 base, leaving 2 bases not matched to a gene. CDR3 size: 14 residues. This CDR3 is CASSTGQGSYEQYF. DNA of the CDR3: TGTGCCAGTAGTACGGGACAGGGATCCTACGAGCAGTACTTC.

The chain has TRBV30 and TRBJ2-5, with 7 positions matching TRBD1. The V and J ends lost 2 bases and 4 bases, in that order; junction bases with no gene match: 4. CDR1 and CDR2 from the germline V gene are GTSNPN and SVGIG (reference sequence). The CDR3 sequence is 13 residues long. Written as DNA, the CDR3 is TGTGCCTGGAGTCGACAGGGCAGAGAGACCCAGTACTTC. This codes for CAWSRQGRETQYF. Full variable domain (missing parts from reference TRBV30 and TRBJ2-5): SQTIHQWPATLVQPVGSPLSLECTVEGTSNPNLYWYRQAAGRGLQLLFYSVGIGQISSEVPQNLSASRPQDRQFILSSKKLLLSDSGFYLCAWSRQGRETQYFGPGTRLLVL.

The chain is built from TRBV24-1 and TRBJ2-7, with 10 bases matching TRBD2. V was pared by 0 bases and J by 5 bases, with 9 bases of the junction left unmatched. The CDR3 totals 17 residues. Per germline, CDR1 KGHDR and CDR2 SFDVKD. The CDR3 loop reads CATSDLRLAGVVDEQYF. The CDR3, as DNA: TGTGCCACCAGTGATTTGCGGCTAGCGGGAGTGGTGGACGAGCAGTACTTC.

The chain carries TRBV6-2 or TRBV6-3 and TRBJ1-1, with unresolved D. This CDR3 has 14 residues. V was trimmed by 4 bases and J by 4 bases, leaving 13 bases between them. The V gene's germline CDR1 is MNHEY and CDR2 SVGEGT. As DNA, the CDR3 is TGTGCCAGCAGTTTAACGGGGATAGTCACTGAAGCTTTCTTT. It codes for CASSLTGIVTEAFF.

J is TRBJ2-7 and V is TRBV5-1; TRBD1 matches 7 bases. The length of the CDR3 is 13 residues. Germline loops: CDR1 SGHRS, CDR2 YFSETQ. J lost 7 bases, V lost 3 bases, and 7 bases had no gene match. CDR3: CASSSDRVEEQYF. For the CDR3, the DNA is TGCGCCAGCAGCTCCGACAGGGTTGAAGAGCAGTACTTC.

The V and J genes are TRBV28 and TRBJ1-4; 7 bases line up with TRBD1. The CDR3 is made up of 17 amino acids. The V segment lost 3 bases and the J segment 4 bases; nucleotides outside the gene matches: 11. CDR1 MDHEN and CDR2 SYDVKM come from the germline V gene. The CDR3 nucleotides read TGTGCCAGCAGTTTTCCAAGACAGGGAGATGTTAATGAAAAACTGTTTTTT. Its protein product is CASSFPRQGDVNEKLFF.

J is TRBJ2-5 and V is TRBV27; TRBD2 is a possible D gene (5 bases). The germline V gene has CDR1 MNHEY and CDR2 SMNVEV (reference sequence). V was clipped by 6 bases and J by 4 bases, with 9 bases between them. The CDR3 totals 12 residues. The CDR3, as DNA: TGTGCCAGCAGGGGGAGAGGAGAGACCCAGTACTTC. It yields the protein CASRGRGETQYF.

The chain links TRBV10-2 to TRBJ1-3; D remains ambiguous. Looked up from germline, CDR1 is WSHSY and CDR2 is SAAADI. Trimming removed 0 bases from V and 4 bases from J, with 16 bases in between. This CDR3 is 17 amino acids long. The CDR3 protein is CASSESGESGVGNTIYF. In nucleotides, the CDR3 is TGCGCCAGCAGTGAGTCCGGGGAATCTGGAGTCGGAAACACCATATATTTT.

The J gene is TRBJ2-1, the V gene TRBV19; D possibly corresponds to TRBD2 (5 bases). V was shortened by 0 bases and J by 6 bases, with 9 bases between the two germline ends. Per the germline V gene, CDR1 is LNHDA and CDR2 is SQIVND (reference sequence). The CDR3 is 14 residues long. The CDR3 protein is CASSIDGAGNEQFF. Written as DNA, the CDR3 is TGTGCCAGTAGTATAGACGGCGCGGGCAATGAGCAGTTCTTC.

This clone is a singleton in its sample. The chain combines TRBV5-1 with TRBJ2-7; D perhaps matches TRBD2 (6 bases). V was cut by 0 bases and J by 2 bases, with 12 bases left in between. The CDR3 consists of 15 residues. Germline V lookup: CDR1 SGHRS, CDR2 YFSETQ. The CDR3 protein is CASSLGGLTPYEQYF. The DNA for the CDR3 is TGCGCCAGCAGCTTGGGCGGACTAACCCCCTACGAGCAGTACTTC.

This chain uses TRBV6-5 with TRBJ2-1; 13 positions match TRBD2. The V and J ends lost 7 bases and 5 bases, in that order; junction bases with no gene match: 5. CDR1 and CDR2 from the germline V gene are MNHEY and SVGAGI. CDR3 length equals 15 residues. The CDR3 sequence is CASKSGTSGDNEQFF. The DNA of the CDR3 is TGTGCCAGCAAATCCGGGACTAGCGGGGACAATGAGCAGTTCTTC.

The chain combines TRBV11-2 with TRBJ2-7; 8 bases are shared with TRBD2. Trimming cost V 5 bases and J 4 bases; bases outside gene matches: 10. The CDR3 length is 15 residues. Germline V gives CDR1 SGHAT, CDR2 FQNNGV. CDR3 protein: CASSKNSGVVYEQYF. As DNA, the CDR3 is TGTGCCAGCAGCAAAAATAGCGGGGTCGTGTACGAGCAGTACTTC.

J is TRBJ1-2 and V is TRBV3-1 (or the pseudogene TRBV3-2); TRBD1 agrees at 9 bases. Germline CDR1 is LGHDT and CDR2 is YNNKEL (reference sequence). This CDR3 is built from 13 residues. With 3 bases clipped from V and 6 bases from J, the junction kept 2 bases outside the gene matches. CDR3 DNA: TGTGCCAGCAGCCAGGGACAGGGTGATGGCTACACCTTC. This codes for CASSQGQGDGYTF.

The genes are TRBV28 and TRBJ2-1; 9 bases fit TRBD2. CDR3 size: 14 residues. Germline V gene lookup returns CDR1 MDHEN and CDR2 SYDVKM. The ends lost 2 bases at V and 7 bases at J; junction bases unmatched: 3. In DNA, the CDR3 is TGTGCCAGCAGTTTAGTCCTAGCGGGAAATGAGCAGTTCTTC. Its protein product is CASSLVLAGNEQFF. The complete variable domain, with remaining parts taken from reference TRBV28 and TRBJ2-1, reads DVKVTQSSRYLVKRTGEKVFLECVQDMDHENMFWYRQDPGLGLRLIYFSYDVKMKEKGDIPEGYSVSREKKERFSLILESASTNQTSMYLCASSLVLAGNEQFFGPGTRLTVL.

On this clone itself: One junction end disagrees with the germline gene, perhaps due to a read error. The J gene is TRBJ2-7, the V gene TRBV3-1 (or the pseudogene TRBV3-2); D perhaps matches TRBD1 (5 bases). The V gene's germline CDR1 is LGHDT and CDR2 YNNKEL (reference sequence). This CDR3 is built from 11 residues. The DNA of the CDR3 is TGTGCCAGCAGCCAAGGCCAAGACAGCTTCTTC. Translated: CASSQGQDSFF.

The count of this clone is one. The chain carries TRBV4-1 and TRBJ2-1, with 7 bases identical to TRBD2. With 0 bases clipped from V and 9 bases from J, the junction kept 11 bases outside the gene matches. This CDR3 spans 16 amino acids. The germline gives CDR1 MGHRA, CDR2 YSYEKL. The CDR3 is CASSQEGRATEGEQFF. In DNA form, the CDR3 reads TGCGCCAGCAGCCAAGAGGGGAGGGCTACAGAGGGTGAGCAGTTCTTC.

This chain connects TRBV30 to TRBJ2-7; maybe TRBD2 (6 bases). The V and J ends lost 0 bases and 7 bases respectively, with 13 bases between them. CDR1 and CDR2 (germline): GTSNPN, SVGIG (reference sequence). The CDR3 loop spans 13 amino acids. CDR3: CAWSVLGGGEQYF. The CDR3 bases are TGTGCCTGGAGTGTACTCGGGGGAGGAGAGCAGTACTTC.

CDR3 loop: CASSPGLALNEQFF. The CDR3 DNA follows: TGTGCCAGCTCACCGGGACTAGCGCTTAATGAGCAGTTCTTC. The rearrangement links TRBV18 to TRBJ2-1, with 10 bases fitting TRBD2. V dropped 3 bases and J dropped 7; count of bases not matched to a gene: 3. The CDR3 is made up of 14 amino acids. Germline CDR1 is KGHSH and CDR2 is LQKENI.

The chain combines TRBV29-1 with TRBJ2-3, with D hard to call. The length of the CDR3 is 13 residues. Trimming took off 4 bases at V and 1 base at J, with 9 bases between the two ends. The V gene's germline CDR1 is SQVTM and CDR2 ANQGSEA. The CDR3 protein is CSVGAAGTDTQYF. Written as DNA, the CDR3 is TGCAGCGTTGGTGCGGCGGGCACAGATACGCAGTATTTT.